One sample yielded the 5 T cell receptor beta chains listed below, sequenced in a study of cytomegalovirus exposure and HLA in healthy donors. PCR was performed using 60 Vbeta and 13 Jbeta primers. Clones were read by immunoSEQ multiplex PCR, and TCRdb kept only the in-frame ones, dropping some. The profile shows about 180,000 clones, over 60% of them singletons. The sequenced sample was PBMCs. All receptors come from a man between 35 and 55 years old in good health and CMV-seronegative.

This clone was detected only a few times. The chain combines TRBV6-1 with TRBJ2-7, with 9 bases that match TRBD2. The CDR3 length is 14 residues. V shed 7 bases and J 5 bases; nucleotides not matched to a gene: 9. CDR1 MNHNS and CDR2 SASEGT come from the germline V gene. The CDR3 spells CASTSGTSLHEQYF. CDR3 sequence (DNA): TGTGCCAGCACCTCCGGGACTAGCCTCCACGAGCAGTACTTC.

The chain combines TRBV19 with TRBJ1-1, with TRBD1 matching 7 bases. V gave up 9 bases and J gave up 1 base; unmatched junction bases: 5. Germline-derived CDR1 and CDR2 are LNHDA and SQIVND (reference sequence). The CDR3 spans 13 residues. The CDR3: CASRRGQNTEAFF. CDR3 DNA sequence: TGTGCCAGCAGAAGGGGGCAGAACACTGAAGCTTTCTTT.

The chain is built from TRBV19 and TRBJ1-2; 7 nucleotides agree with TRBD1. The germline V gene encodes CDR1 LNHDA and CDR2 SQIVND (reference sequence). CDR3 length: 12 amino acids. The ends lost 5 bases at V and 13 bases at J; junction bases unmatched: 10. The CDR3 bases are TGTGCCAGTAGTTTTTCGACAGGGCCTGGCACCTTC. This gives the protein CASSFSTGPGTF.

The chain carries TRBV10-3 and TRBJ2-4; D may be TRBD1 (6 bases). Germline CDR1 ENHRY, CDR2 SYGVKD. The CDR3 runs to 16 residues. V lost 2 bases and J 1 base, leaving 12 bases between the germline ends. The CDR3 DNA follows: TGTGCCATCAGTGAGCCTTTAACAGGGGCCAAAAACATTCAGTACTTC. Translated: CAISEPLTGAKNIQYF.

The chain couples TRBV27 to TRBJ2-1, with 9 bases aligning to TRBD2. Looked up from germline, CDR1 is MNHEY and CDR2 is SMNVEV (reference sequence). This CDR3 has 16 residues. The J segment lost 2 bases and the V segment lost 4 bases, leaving 6 bases of the junction unmatched. The CDR3 here is CASSSQREVTYNEQFF. CDR3 coding DNA: TGTGCCAGCAGTTCTCAGCGGGAGGTGACCTACAATGAGCAGTTCTTC.